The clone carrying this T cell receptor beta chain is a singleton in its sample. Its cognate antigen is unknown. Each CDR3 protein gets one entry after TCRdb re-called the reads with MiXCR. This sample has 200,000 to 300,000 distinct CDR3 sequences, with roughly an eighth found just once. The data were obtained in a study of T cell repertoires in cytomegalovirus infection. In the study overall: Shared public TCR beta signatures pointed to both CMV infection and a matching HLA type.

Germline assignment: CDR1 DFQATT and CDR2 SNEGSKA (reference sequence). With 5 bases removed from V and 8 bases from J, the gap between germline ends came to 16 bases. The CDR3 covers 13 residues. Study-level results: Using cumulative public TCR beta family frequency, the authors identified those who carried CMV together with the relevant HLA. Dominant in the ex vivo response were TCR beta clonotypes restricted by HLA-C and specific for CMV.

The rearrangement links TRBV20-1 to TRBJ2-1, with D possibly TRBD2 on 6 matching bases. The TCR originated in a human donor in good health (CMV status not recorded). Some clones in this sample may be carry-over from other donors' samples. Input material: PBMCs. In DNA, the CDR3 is TGCAGTGCTCCTCTTACTAGCTGGGATGAGCAGTTCTTC. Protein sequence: CSAPLTSWDEQFF.